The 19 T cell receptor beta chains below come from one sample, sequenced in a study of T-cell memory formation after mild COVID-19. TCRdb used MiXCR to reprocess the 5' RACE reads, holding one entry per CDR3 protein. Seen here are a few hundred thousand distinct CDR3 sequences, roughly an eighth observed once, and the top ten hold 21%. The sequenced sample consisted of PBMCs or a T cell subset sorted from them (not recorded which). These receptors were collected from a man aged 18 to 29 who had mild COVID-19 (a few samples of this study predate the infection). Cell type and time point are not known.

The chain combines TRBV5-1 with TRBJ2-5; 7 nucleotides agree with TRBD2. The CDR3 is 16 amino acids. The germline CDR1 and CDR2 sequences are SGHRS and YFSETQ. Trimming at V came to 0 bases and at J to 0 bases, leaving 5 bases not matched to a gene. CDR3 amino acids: CASSLGLAVYQETQYF. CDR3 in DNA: TGCGCCAGCAGCTTGGGACTAGCAGTGTACCAAGAGACCCAGTACTTC.

As DNA, the CDR3 is TGTGCCAGCAGTTGGGCAGGCAATTCACCCCTCCACTTT. Its protein is CASSWAGNSPLHF. This chain joins TRBV6-6 and TRBJ1-6, with D unresolved. Germline CDR1 MNHNY, CDR2 SVGAGI (reference sequence). The CDR3 totals 13 residues. Trimming shortened V by 4 bases and J by 7 bases, and 8 bases separated the two germline ends.

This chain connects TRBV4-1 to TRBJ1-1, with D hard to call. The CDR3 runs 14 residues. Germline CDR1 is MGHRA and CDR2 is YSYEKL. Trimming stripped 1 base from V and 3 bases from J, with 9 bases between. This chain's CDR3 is CASSQVGPYTEAFF. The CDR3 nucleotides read TGCGCCAGCAGCCAAGTCGGCCCATACACTGAAGCTTTCTTT.

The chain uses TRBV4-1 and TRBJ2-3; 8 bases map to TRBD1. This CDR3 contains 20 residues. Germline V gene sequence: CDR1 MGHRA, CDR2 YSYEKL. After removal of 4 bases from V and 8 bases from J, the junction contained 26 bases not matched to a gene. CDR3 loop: CASSPGAPKTGTGELSTQYF. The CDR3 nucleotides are TGCGCCAGCAGCCCAGGGGCTCCAAAAACCGGGACAGGCGAACTTAGTACGCAGTATTTT.

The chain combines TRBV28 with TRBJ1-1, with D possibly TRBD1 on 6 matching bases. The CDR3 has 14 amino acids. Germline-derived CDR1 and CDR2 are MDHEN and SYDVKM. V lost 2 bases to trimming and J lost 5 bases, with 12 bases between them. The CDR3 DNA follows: TGTGCCAGCAGTTTAAGTGGGGGCCGGACTGAAGCTTTCTTT. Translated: CASSLSGGRTEAFF.

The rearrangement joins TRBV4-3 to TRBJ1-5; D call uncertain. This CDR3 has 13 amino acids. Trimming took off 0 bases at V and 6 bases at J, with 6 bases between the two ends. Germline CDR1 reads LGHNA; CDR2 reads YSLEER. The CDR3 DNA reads TGCGCCAGCAGCCAAGACCAATTTCAGCCCCAGCATTTT. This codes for CASSQDQFQPQHF.

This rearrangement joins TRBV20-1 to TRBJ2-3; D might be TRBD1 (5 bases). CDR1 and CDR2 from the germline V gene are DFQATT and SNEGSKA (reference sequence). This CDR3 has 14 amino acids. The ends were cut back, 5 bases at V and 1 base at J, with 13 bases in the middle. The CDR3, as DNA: TGCAGTGCTGATCCCCAGGGCCGCACAGATACGCAGTATTTT. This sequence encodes CSADPQGRTDTQYF.

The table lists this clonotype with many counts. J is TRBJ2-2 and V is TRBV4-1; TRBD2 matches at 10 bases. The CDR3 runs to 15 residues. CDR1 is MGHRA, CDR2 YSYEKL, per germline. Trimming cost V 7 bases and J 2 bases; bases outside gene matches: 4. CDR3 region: CASNSGGANTGELFF. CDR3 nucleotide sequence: TGCGCCAGCAACAGCGGGGGGGCCAACACCGGGGAGCTGTTTTTT.

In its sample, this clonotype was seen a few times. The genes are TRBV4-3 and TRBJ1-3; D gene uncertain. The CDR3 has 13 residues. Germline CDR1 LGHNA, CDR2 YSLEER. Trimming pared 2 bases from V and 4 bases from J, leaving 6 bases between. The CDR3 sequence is CASSQQSGNTIYF. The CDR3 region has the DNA TGCGCCAGCAGCCAACAATCGGGAAACACCATATATTTT.

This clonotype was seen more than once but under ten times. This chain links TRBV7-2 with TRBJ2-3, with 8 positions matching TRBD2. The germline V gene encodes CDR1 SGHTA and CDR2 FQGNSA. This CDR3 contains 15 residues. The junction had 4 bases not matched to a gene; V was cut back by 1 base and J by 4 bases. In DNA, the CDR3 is TGTGCCAGCAGCTTAGGTGGTAGCGGGGCAGATACGCAGTATTTT. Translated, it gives CASSLGGSGADTQYF.

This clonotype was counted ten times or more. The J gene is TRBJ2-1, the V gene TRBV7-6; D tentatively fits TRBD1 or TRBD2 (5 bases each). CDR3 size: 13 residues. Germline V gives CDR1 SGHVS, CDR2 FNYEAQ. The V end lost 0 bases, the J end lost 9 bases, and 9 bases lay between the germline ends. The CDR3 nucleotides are TGTGCCAGCAGCTTAGCGATGGGGACTGAGCAGTTCTTC. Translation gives CASSLAMGTEQFF.

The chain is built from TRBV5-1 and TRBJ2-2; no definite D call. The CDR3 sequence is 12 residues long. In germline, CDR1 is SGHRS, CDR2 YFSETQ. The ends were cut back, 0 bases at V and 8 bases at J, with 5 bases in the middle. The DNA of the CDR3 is TGCGCCAGCAGCTTGGAAGTAGGGGAGCTGTTTTTT. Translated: CASSLEVGELFF.

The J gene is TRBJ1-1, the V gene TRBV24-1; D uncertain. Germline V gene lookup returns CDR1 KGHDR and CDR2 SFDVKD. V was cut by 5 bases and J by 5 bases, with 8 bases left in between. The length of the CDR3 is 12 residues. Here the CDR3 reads CATSGVGTEAFF. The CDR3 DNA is TGTGCCACCAGTGGGGTGGGGACTGAAGCTTTCTTT.

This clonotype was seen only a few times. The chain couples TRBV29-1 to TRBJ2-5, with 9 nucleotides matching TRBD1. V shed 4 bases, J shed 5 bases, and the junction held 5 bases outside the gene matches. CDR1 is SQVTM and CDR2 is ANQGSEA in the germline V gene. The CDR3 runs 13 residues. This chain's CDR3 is CSVAQGAGETQYF. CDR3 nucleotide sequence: TGCAGCGTTGCACAGGGGGCTGGGGAGACCCAGTACTTC.

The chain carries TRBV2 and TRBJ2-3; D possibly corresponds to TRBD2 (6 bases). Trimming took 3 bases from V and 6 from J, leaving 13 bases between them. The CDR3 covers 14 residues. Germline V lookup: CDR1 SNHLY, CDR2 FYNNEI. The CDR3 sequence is CASSDAGRGDTQYF. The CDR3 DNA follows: TGTGCCAGCAGTGATGCGGGGAGAGGTGATACGCAGTATTTT.

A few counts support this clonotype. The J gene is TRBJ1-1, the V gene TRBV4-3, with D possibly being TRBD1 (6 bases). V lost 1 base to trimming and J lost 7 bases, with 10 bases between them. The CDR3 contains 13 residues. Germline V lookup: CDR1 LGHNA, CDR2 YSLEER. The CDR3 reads CASSQVGAVEAFF. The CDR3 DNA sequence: TGCGCCAGCAGCCAAGTGGGGGCGGTTGAAGCTTTCTTT.

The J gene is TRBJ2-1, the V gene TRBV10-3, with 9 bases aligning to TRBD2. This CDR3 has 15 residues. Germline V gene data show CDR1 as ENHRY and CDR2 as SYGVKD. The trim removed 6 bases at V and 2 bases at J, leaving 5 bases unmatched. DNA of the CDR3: TGTGCCATCAGGGCAGCGGGGGGAACCTACAATGAGCAGTTCTTC. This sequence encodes CAIRAAGGTYNEQFF.

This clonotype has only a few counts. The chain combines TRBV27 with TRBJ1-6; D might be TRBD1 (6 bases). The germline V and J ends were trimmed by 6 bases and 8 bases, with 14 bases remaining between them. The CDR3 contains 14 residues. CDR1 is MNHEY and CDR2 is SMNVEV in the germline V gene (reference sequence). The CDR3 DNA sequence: TGTGCCAGCAGCCACACAGGGCGGGATTCACCCCTCCACTTT. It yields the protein CASSHTGRDSPLHF.

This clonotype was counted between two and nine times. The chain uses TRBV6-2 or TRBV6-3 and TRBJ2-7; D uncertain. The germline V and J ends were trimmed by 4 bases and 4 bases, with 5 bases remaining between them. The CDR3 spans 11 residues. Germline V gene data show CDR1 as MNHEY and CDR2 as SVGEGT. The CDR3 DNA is TGTGCCAGCAGTTCTCAGTACGAGCAGTACTTC. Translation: CASSSQYEQYF.